These 28 T cell receptor beta chains originate from one sample sequenced in a study of T cells in Graves' hyperthyroidism and ophthalmopathy. The source material, RNA transcripts, was used to amplify TCR beta CDR3 regions. Carried out on the TCR CDR3, a first-round RT-PCR used the HTBI primer set. TCRdb passed the multiplex PCR reads through MiXCR, listing each CDR3 protein once. The sample lists fewer than 650,000 distinct CDR3 sequences, over 12% occurring once. The sample comprised blood. These receptors originate from a woman younger than 30 with Graves' ophthalmopathy.

This chain uses TRBV2 with TRBJ2-3; 13 bases line up with TRBD2. CDR1 and CDR2 (germline): SNHLY, FYNNEI. This CDR3 has 14 residues. J lost 6 bases, V lost 6 bases, and 3 bases had no gene match. The CDR3 DNA sequence: TGTGCCAGCAGGTGGACTAGCGGGAGTGATACGCAGTATTTT. This sequence encodes CASRWTSGSDTQYF.

In its sample, this clonotype was seen a few times. The chain uses TRBV15 and TRBJ2-1, with D perhaps matching TRBD2 (6 bases). The CDR3 has 15 amino acids. Germline CDR1 and CDR2: LNHNV and YYDKDF (reference sequence). V was clipped by 2 bases and J by 12 bases, with 20 bases between them. The CDR3 coding sequence is TGTGCCACCAGCAGATCCTCCCCCGGCCAGGGAGGGCAGTTCTTC. Amino acids: CATSRSSPGQGGQFF.

This clonotype was seen a single time. A much more abundant neighbour one base away suggests this may be a read error. This rearrangement joins TRBV20-1 to TRBJ2-1; 8 positions match TRBD2. J gave up 2 bases and V 1 base, and 10 bases lay outside the gene matches. CDR3 length: 17 amino acids. The germline gives CDR1 DFQATT, CDR2 SNEGSKA (reference sequence). The DNA for the CDR3 is TGCAGTGCTAGAGGAGGGAAGCGGGAGCGAGCCTACAATGAGCAGTTCTTC. It translates to CSARGGKRERAYNEQFF.

This clonotype appeared a few times. This may be a read error, as it is one base from a much larger clone. This chain links TRBV5-6 with TRBJ1-2, with a weak D call TRBD1 (6 bases). The germline CDR1 and CDR2 sequences are SGHDT and YYEEEE. Between the trimmed V and J ends, which lost 1 base and 6 bases, there was a span of 16 bases. This CDR3 comprises 15 residues. CDR3 in amino acids: CASSLWAGQPHGYTF. Here the CDR3 DNA reads TGTGCCAGCAGCTTGTGGGCCGGACAGCCCCATGGCTACACCTTC.

The chain couples TRBV24-1 to TRBJ1-2; 7 nucleotides line up with TRBD1. With 3 bases clipped from V and 3 bases from J, the junction kept 12 bases outside the gene matches. CDR1 is KGHDR and CDR2 is SFDVKD in the germline V gene. The CDR3 consists of 17 residues. The CDR3, as DNA: TGTGCCACCAGTGATCCCACCGGGGCCCAGGGGGACTATGGCTACACCTTC. Encoded protein: CATSDPTGAQGDYGYTF.

This clonotype was recorded once. This chain links TRBV5-4 with TRBJ2-1; 8 positions agree with TRBD2. The trim removed 2 bases at V and 0 bases at J, leaving 13 bases unmatched. The germline V gene has CDR1 SGHNT and CDR2 YYREEE (reference sequence). This CDR3 region has 19 residues. CDR3 sequence: CASSFRGREGTSSYNEQFF. The CDR3 DNA reads TGTGCCAGCAGCTTTCGTGGCCGGGAGGGGACGAGCTCCTACAATGAGCAGTTCTTC. The whole variable domain, remainder taken from reference TRBV5-4 and TRBJ2-1, is ETGVTQSPTHLIKTRGQQVTLRCSSQSGHNTVSWYQQALGQGPQFIFQYYREEENGRGNFPPRFSGLQFPNYSSELNVNALELDDSALYLCASSFRGREGTSSYNEQFFGPGTRLTVL.

The chain is built from TRBV19 and TRBJ1-4; D not certain. Deletions cut 1 base from V and 0 bases from J, with 18 bases between. The CDR3 is made up of 19 amino acids. Germline CDR1 reads LNHDA; CDR2 reads SQIVND (reference sequence). In DNA, the CDR3 is TGTGCCAGTAGTATAGTTCGGTCAGCCTTCATAGCAACTAATGAAAAACTGTTTTTT. Protein product: CASSIVRSAFIATNEKLFF.

The gene calls are TRBV4-3 and TRBJ1-2, with 7 bases lining up with TRBD1. Germline V gene lookup returns CDR1 LGHNA and CDR2 YSLEER. J was trimmed by 6 bases and V by 1 base; bases with no gene match: 5. The CDR3 is 14 residues long. The CDR3 reads CASSQGGQIDGYTF. CDR3 nucleotides: TGCGCCAGCAGCCAAGGGGGACAGATCGATGGCTACACCTTC.

This clonotype was seen ten or more times. The rearrangement joins TRBV7-9 to TRBJ2-3; D possibly corresponds to TRBD2 (6 bases). Germline V gene sequence: CDR1 SEHNR, CDR2 FQNEAQ (reference sequence). V gave up 2 bases and J gave up 4 bases, with 10 bases separating them. The CDR3 extends over 14 amino acids. The CDR3 DNA is TGTGCCAGCAGCTTAAGGAGGGCCGCAGATACGCAGTATTTT. This gives the protein CASSLRRAADTQYF.

This clonotype showed up many times. This chain joins TRBV28 and TRBJ2-7, with D possibly matching TRBD1 (5 bases). Germline values: CDR1 MDHEN, CDR2 SYDVKM. The CDR3 sequence is 16 residues long. V lost 5 bases to trimming and J lost 3 bases, with 20 bases between them. The CDR3 DNA follows: TGTGCCAGCAGTCTCAGTGGGGCAGGGCTCAACTACGAGCAGTACTTC. Protein product: CASSLSGAGLNYEQYF. Supplemented by reference TRBV28 and TRBJ2-7, the full variable domain reads DVKVTQSSRYLVKRTGEKVFLECVQDMDHENMFWYRQDPGLGLRLIYFSYDVKMKEKGDIPEGYSVSREKKERFSLILESASTNQTSMYLCASSLSGAGLNYEQYFGPGTRLTVT.

This clonotype was observed at least ten times. The chain combines TRBV7-3 with TRBJ1-1; maybe TRBD1 (6 bases). The V end was cut by 1 base, the J end by 5 bases, with 14 bases between. CDR1 SGHTA and CDR2 FQGTGA come from the germline V gene. This CDR3 region has 15 residues. CDR3 residues: CASSLNYRAGTEAFF. The DNA for the CDR3 is TGTGCCAGCAGCTTAAATTACAGGGCTGGTACTGAAGCTTTCTTT.

The rearrangement links TRBV11-2 to TRBJ2-3; either TRBD1 or TRBD2 may supply D (5 bases each). Germline CDR1 and CDR2: SGHAT and FQNNGV. CDR3 length: 13 residues. Trimming removed 5 bases from V and 2 bases from J, with 8 bases in between. CDR3 in DNA: TGTGCCAGCAGCCGGGACCTCACAGATACGCAGTATTTT. Its protein is CASSRDLTDTQYF.

The chain employs TRBV7-9 and TRBJ2-2; D might be TRBD2 (5 bases). In germline, CDR1 is SEHNR, CDR2 FQNEAQ (reference sequence). Trimming took off 5 bases at V and 1 base at J, with 8 bases between the two ends. The CDR3 spans 14 residues. CDR3 in amino acids: CASSASGNTGELFF. The CDR3 coding sequence is TGTGCCAGCAGCGCCAGCGGGAACACCGGGGAGCTGTTTTTT. The complete variable domain, with remaining parts taken from reference TRBV7-9 and TRBJ2-2, reads DTGVSQNPRHKITKRGQNVTFRCDPISEHNRLYWYRQTLGQGPEFLTYFQNEAQLEKSRLLSDRFSAERPKGSFSTLEIQRTEQGDSAMYLCASSASGNTGELFFGEGSRLTVL.

This clonotype was seen many times. The rearrangement joins TRBV11-2 to TRBJ1-1; possible D gene TRBD1, 5 bases. V dropped 5 bases and J dropped 5 bases, with 15 bases sitting between them. This CDR3 has 14 amino acids. Germline values: CDR1 SGHAT, CDR2 FQNNGV. Here the CDR3 DNA reads TGTGCCAGCAGCGCCCGTTACGGGGCAACTGAAGCTTTCTTT. Its translation: CASSARYGATEAFF.

This clonotype was recorded at least ten times. The chain links TRBV2 to TRBJ2-3; D is possibly TRBD2 (7 bases). V lost 1 base and J 1 base, leaving 9 bases between the germline ends. This CDR3 has 15 residues. Germline loops: CDR1 SNHLY, CDR2 FYNNEI. CDR3 sequence: CASSEGGGGTDTQYF. In DNA form, the CDR3 reads TGTGCCAGCAGTGAAGGCGGGGGCGGCACAGATACGCAGTATTTT.

This clonotype was seen a few times. The chain combines TRBV4-1 with TRBJ1-1, with 8 positions matching TRBD1. V lost 0 bases, J lost 7 bases, and 7 bases stayed unmatched. The germline V gene has CDR1 MGHRA and CDR2 YSYEKL. The CDR3 has 15 amino acids. CDR3 amino acids: CASSQEADRAYEAFF. The CDR3 nucleotides read TGCGCCAGCAGCCAAGAAGCGGACAGGGCGTATGAAGCTTTCTTT.

The chain is built from TRBV5-5 and TRBJ1-2; D is undetermined. V dropped 2 bases and J dropped 5 bases, with 10 bases sitting between them. The germline V gene encodes CDR1 SGHKS and CDR2 YYEKEE (reference sequence). CDR3 length equals 13 residues. The CDR3 coding sequence is TGTGCCAGCAGCTTAGAAGCGAATTATGGCTACACCTTC. Encoded protein: CASSLEANYGYTF.

This clonotype occurred a few times. One end of the junction does not line up with germline, which may come from a read error. V usage is TRBV7-7 and J usage is TRBJ2-5; 10 bases map to TRBD2. Germline V gene lookup returns CDR1 SSHAT and CDR2 FNYEAQ (reference sequence). The CDR3 spans 16 residues. The CDR3 nucleotides read TGTGCTAGCAGCCCGTACCTAGCGGGAGCAAGCGAGACCCAGTACTTC. This codes for CASSPYLAGASETQYF.

This clonotype appeared a few times. As DNA, the CDR3 is TGCGCCAGCAGCTCATATGGACAGCCTGACACTGAAGCTTTCTTT. Translated, it gives CASSSYGQPDTEAFF. The chain carries TRBV5-1 and TRBJ1-1, with D tentatively TRBD1 (6 bases). The CDR3 is made up of 15 amino acids. The V gene's germline CDR1 is SGHRS and CDR2 YFSETQ. V lost 3 bases and J 3 bases, leaving 15 bases between the germline ends.

The V and J genes are TRBV20-1 and TRBJ2-5; D not certain. V dropped 3 bases and J dropped 7 bases, with 12 bases sitting between them. CDR3 length: 12 amino acids. Germline V CDR1 and CDR2: DFQATT, SNEGSKA (reference sequence). Here the CDR3 reads CSASVVGGTQYF. In DNA, the CDR3 is TGCAGTGCTAGTGTAGTGGGCGGGACCCAGTACTTC.

This clonotype was detected many times. V gene TRBV20-1 combines with J gene TRBJ1-2; D perhaps matches TRBD1 (5 bases). V lost 0 bases to trimming and J lost 5 bases, with 22 bases between them. Per germline, CDR1 DFQATT and CDR2 SNEGSKA (reference sequence). The CDR3 has 17 amino acids. The CDR3 DNA sequence: TGCAGTGCTAGAGATCTTCTAGGTCCTCCGGGGGTGTATGGCTACACCTTC. It specifies CSARDLLGPPGVYGYTF.

The sample holds a few counts of this clonotype. The V call is TRBV20-1, the J call TRBJ2-7; TRBD1 agrees at 8 bases. Germline trimming cut 2 bases from V and 0 bases from J; bases unmatched to any gene: 3. The CDR3 has 14 residues. Germline V gives CDR1 DFQATT, CDR2 SNEGSKA (reference sequence). This chain's CDR3 is CSARSDRGSYEQYF. The DNA for the CDR3 is TGCAGTGCTAGATCAGACAGGGGCTCCTACGAGCAGTACTTC.

The table lists this clonotype with a few counts. This sequence joins TRBV29-1 and TRBJ2-2, with D uncertain. The V gene's germline CDR1 is SQVTM and CDR2 ANQGSEA. The V end was cut by 2 bases, the J end by 1 base, with 5 bases between. The CDR3 has 13 amino acids. The CDR3 sequence: CSVERQNTGELFF. The DNA of the CDR3 is TGCAGCGTTGAACGACAGAACACCGGGGAGCTGTTTTTT.

The chain couples TRBV5-1 to TRBJ2-5, with D perhaps TRBD1 (5 bases). The length of the CDR3 is 11 residues. Germline values: CDR1 SGHRS, CDR2 YFSETQ. Deletions cut 7 bases from V and 2 bases from J, with 6 bases between. CDR3 DNA sequence: TGCGCCAGCCAGGGACAAGAGACCCAGTACTTC. It translates to CASQGQETQYF.

In its sample, this clonotype was seen many times. This chain uses TRBV27 with TRBJ2-7, with D uncertain. Trimming pared 0 bases from V and 5 bases from J, leaving 8 bases between. The CDR3 totals 13 residues. The germline gives CDR1 MNHEY, CDR2 SMNVEV (reference sequence). The CDR3 DNA sequence: TGTGCCAGCAGTTTATCGCAGGCCGACGAGCAGTACTTC. This codes for CASSLSQADEQYF.

The sample holds a few counts of this clonotype. The genes are TRBV25-1 and TRBJ1-4; 7 bases match TRBD1. CDR1 is MGHDK, CDR2 SYGVNS, per germline. J gave up 4 bases and V 6 bases, and 11 bases lay outside the gene matches. The CDR3 totals 16 residues. CDR3: CASSLVHRGGNEKLFF. The CDR3 DNA is TGTGCCAGCAGCTTAGTCCACAGGGGTGGTAATGAAAAACTGTTTTTT. Using reference TRBV25-1 and TRBJ1-4 for the parts outside the CDR3, the full variable domain is EADIYQTPRYLVIGTGKKITLECSQTMGHDKMYWYQQDPGMELHLIHYSYGVNSTEKGDLSSESTVSRIRTEHFPLTLESARPSHTSQYLCASSLVHRGGNEKLFFGSGTQLSVL.

This clonotype was seen many times. The chain recombines TRBV27 with TRBJ2-1; D is possibly TRBD1 (5 bases). V was cut by 3 bases and J by 8 bases, with 11 bases left in between. The CDR3 contains 13 residues. Germline CDR1 is MNHEY and CDR2 is SMNVEV (reference sequence). Here the CDR3 reads CASSFYLGDEQFF. The CDR3 region has the DNA TGTGCCAGCAGTTTCTACCTAGGGGATGAGCAGTTCTTC.

At least ten counts were recorded for this clonotype. The genes are TRBV6-2 or TRBV6-3 and TRBJ2-1, with TRBD2 matching 9 bases. Germline-derived CDR1 and CDR2 are MNHEY and SVGEGT. V lost 5 bases, J lost 4 bases, and 6 bases stayed unmatched. This CDR3 is built from 15 residues. CDR3 coding DNA: TGTGCCAGCAGTAAGCGGGAGGCCTCGTACAATGAGCAGTTCTTC. Protein product: CASSKREASYNEQFF.